This record looks at one T cell receptor beta chain sequence and its context. Its antigen remains unidentified. This table comes from immunoSEQ multiplex PCR, and its TCRdb copy is limited to in-frame clones, with some not included. The table includes tens of thousands of clones, about 95% detected once. The record originates from a study of T cell clonotyping in hematopoietic cell transplantation. About the research overall: Recipients' pretransplant samples followed cytoreduction. Broader study findings: After transplant, recipient diversity fell while pathologically expanded clonotypes grew through day 180. CD4 and CD8 repertoire contributions could not be separated without sorting.

Time point denoted: recipient sample about 28 days before transplant, after cytoreduction. This CDR3 has 16 amino acids. The V gene's germline CDR1 is MGHDK and CDR2 SYGVNS. V was clipped by 3 bases and J by 3 bases; unmatched bases: 5. The TCR sequence derives from a woman between 50 and 59 years old with acute myeloid leukemia. Some clones in this sample may be carry-over from other donors' samples. The sequences come from peripheral blood mononuclear cells, collected before stem cell transplant. The chain joins TRBV25-1 to TRBJ2-1; TRBD2 aligns across 10 bases. The CDR3 bases are TGTGCCAGCAGTGAGCTAGCGGGGGTCCTCTACAATGAGCAGTTCTTC. It encodes CASSELAGVLYNEQFF.